Each of the 28 T cell receptor beta chains below was sequenced from the same sample in a study of control samples from healthy donors and cancer patients. The method was immunoSEQ multiplex PCR; TCRdb's version includes in-frame clones alone and lacks a portion of them. Among some 150,000 clones listed, 75% to 95% were seen once. The sequencing sample was made of blood. These receptors all come from a young man in good health.

The genes are TRBV7-3 and TRBJ2-7, with a possible D match to TRBD1 (6 bases). The CDR3 has 16 residues. Germline values: CDR1 SGHTA, CDR2 FQGTGA. Between the trimmed V and J ends, which lost 4 bases and 1 base, there was a span of 17 bases. This CDR3 is CASSSLRGYESYEQYF. The CDR3 coding sequence is TGTGCCAGCAGCTCCCTCAGGGGTTATGAGTCCTACGAGCAGTACTTC.

The J gene is TRBJ1-2, the V gene TRBV4-1; D unclear. The CDR3 is 15 amino acids. V gave up 1 base and J gave up 4 bases, with 13 bases separating them. The germline V gene has CDR1 MGHRA and CDR2 YSYEKL. The CDR3 region has the DNA TGCGCCAGCAGCCAAGTTGGCCCCCCGGGCTATGGCTACACCTTC. Its protein is CASSQVGPPGYGYTF.

The chain recombines TRBV4-1 with TRBJ2-1; D may be TRBD2 (7 bases). This CDR3 has 16 residues. The ends were cut back, 3 bases at V and 7 bases at J, with 19 bases in the middle. CDR1 is MGHRA and CDR2 is YSYEKL in the germline V gene. The CDR3 DNA follows: TGCGCCAGCAGCCAGGAAGGGGGGGGCGGATGGAATGAGCAGTTCTTC. Translation: CASSQEGGGGWNEQFF.

V gene TRBV7-9 combines with J gene TRBJ2-1, with 8 bases that match TRBD2. This CDR3 is 14 amino acids long. CDR1 is SEHNR, CDR2 FQNEAQ, per germline (reference sequence). Unmatched junction bases numbered 10, after V lost 7 bases and J lost 8 bases. The CDR3 DNA is TGTGCCAGCATTTTAAGCGGGGGACCCGATGAGCAGTTCTTC. Translation gives CASILSGGPDEQFF.

The gene calls are TRBV28 and TRBJ1-6, with D tentatively TRBD1 (5 bases). This CDR3 contains 17 residues. With 5 bases removed from V and 0 bases from J, the gap between germline ends came to 14 bases. CDR1 is MDHEN, CDR2 SYDVKM, per germline. The CDR3, as DNA: TGTGCCAGCAGTACAGGACAATCCCTCTCCTATAATTCACCCCTCCACTTT. Its translation: CASSTGQSLSYNSPLHF. Looking up the rest from reference TRBV28 and TRBJ1-6 gives the full variable domain: DVKVTQSSRYLVKRTGEKVFLECVQDMDHENMFWYRQDPGLGLRLIYFSYDVKMKEKGDIPEGYSVSREKKERFSLILESASTNQTSMYLCASSTGQSLSYNSPLHFGNGTRLTVT.

This clone was counted once. The chain links TRBV28 to TRBJ2-7; 8 bases are shared with TRBD1. Losses at the gene ends were 10 bases for V and 1 base for J; bases not matched to a gene: 9. Germline V gene lookup returns CDR1 MDHEN and CDR2 SYDVKM. This CDR3 has 14 amino acids. CDR3 residues: CATVRQGSSYEQYF. DNA for the CDR3: TGTGCCACTGTGCGACAGGGGAGTTCCTACGAGCAGTACTTC.

There are a few counts of this clone. This chain links TRBV11-2 with TRBJ1-1, with D possibly matching TRBD1 (6 bases). The CDR3 extends over 17 amino acids. The germline gives CDR1 SGHAT, CDR2 FQNNGV. V lost 7 bases and J 4 bases, leaving 25 bases between the germline ends. CDR3 coding DNA: TGTGCCAGCACCTCAAGGCGGGTAACAGGGTTGGGCACTGAAGCTTTCTTT. It codes for CASTSRRVTGLGTEAFF.

The chain is built from TRBV6-1 and TRBJ1-2, with 9 bases lining up with TRBD1. Germline V gene lookup returns CDR1 MNHNS and CDR2 SASEGT. The CDR3 is made up of 15 amino acids. Unmatched junction bases numbered 5, after V lost 3 bases and J lost 3 bases. The CDR3 sequence: CASSEAGQGYYGYTF. CDR3 DNA: TGTGCCAGCAGTGAGGCGGGACAGGGTTACTATGGCTACACCTTC.

J is TRBJ1-3 and V is TRBV9; 9 positions match TRBD1. Per germline, CDR1 SGDLS and CDR2 YYNGEE. The trim removed 4 bases at V and 9 bases at J, leaving 11 bases unmatched. The CDR3 covers 15 residues. The CDR3 loop is CASSPTDRGGSTIYF. The CDR3 DNA reads as TGTGCCAGCAGCCCTACGGACAGGGGAGGTAGCACCATATATTTT.

The chain employs TRBV4-1 and TRBJ2-4; the D gene is possibly TRBD1 (5 bases). The length of the CDR3 is 15 residues. Germline CDR1 MGHRA, CDR2 YSYEKL. Trimming stripped 3 bases from V and 1 base from J, with 10 bases between. The CDR3, as DNA: TGCGCCAGCAGCCACCAGGGTGCGGCCAAAAACATTCAGTACTTC. As protein: CASSHQGAAKNIQYF.

The chain couples TRBV7-3 to TRBJ2-7; D is tentatively TRBD1 or TRBD2 (5 bases each). There are 13 residues in the CDR3. V was pared by 3 bases and J by 6 bases, with 12 bases between. The germline V gene has CDR1 SGHTA and CDR2 FQGTGA. In DNA, the CDR3 is TGTGCCAGCAGCTTGACAGTGGCGGGCGAGCAGTACTTC. Translating gives CASSLTVAGEQYF.

This chain joins TRBV5-1 and TRBJ2-1, with D perhaps matching TRBD1 or TRBD2 (5 bases each). The CDR3 is 14 residues long. Deletions cut 0 bases from V and 5 bases from J, with 9 bases between. Germline lookup yields CDR1 SGHRS and CDR2 YFSETQ. CDR3 protein: CASSLGDRNNEQFF. DNA for the CDR3: TGCGCCAGCAGCTTGGGGGACCGCAACAATGAGCAGTTCTTC.

This chain connects TRBV19 to TRBJ1-2; no definite D call. The CDR3 sequence is 16 residues long. Trimming cost V 3 bases and J 4 bases, with 18 bases left between them. Germline V CDR1 and CDR2: LNHDA, SQIVND (reference sequence). CDR3 amino acids: CASSIGQFKDLYGYTF. In nucleotides, the CDR3 is TGTGCCAGTAGTATTGGCCAGTTCAAGGACCTCTATGGCTACACCTTC.

The rearrangement uses TRBV6-5 and TRBJ2-7, with 9 positions matching TRBD1. Germline-derived CDR1 and CDR2 are MNHEY and SVGAGI. This CDR3 is 15 amino acids long. Trimming cost V 1 base and J 6 bases; bases outside gene matches: 7. The CDR3: CASSYLGTGKSEQYF. For the CDR3, the DNA is TGTGCCAGCAGTTACTTGGGGACAGGGAAGAGCGAGCAGTACTTC.

The chain uses TRBV18 and TRBJ2-7, with 8 positions matching TRBD2. The germline gives CDR1 KGHSH, CDR2 LQKENI. J lost 3 bases, V lost 0 bases, and 1 base had no gene match. The CDR3 is 14 amino acids. In nucleotides, the CDR3 is TGTGCCAGCTCACCACCGGCGGGGGGCTACGAGCAGTACTTC. Translating gives CASSPPAGGYEQYF.

This sequence joins TRBV5-6 and TRBJ1-6, with D unresolved. Trimming stripped 0 bases from V and 5 bases from J, with 9 bases between. The CDR3 runs 15 residues. Germline-derived CDR1 and CDR2 are SGHDT and YYEEEE. CDR3 sequence reads: CASSLVSDDNSPLHF. In nucleotides, the CDR3 is TGTGCCAGCAGCTTGGTGTCAGATGATAATTCACCCCTCCACTTT.

The chain links TRBV6-5 to TRBJ1-2; no clear D gene. V was shortened by 6 bases and J by 1 base, with 12 bases between the two germline ends. The CDR3 runs to 14 residues. Germline CDR1 is MNHEY and CDR2 is SVGAGI. CDR3 in DNA: TGTGCCAGCAGCAGGACCACCTTTAACTATGGCTACACCTTC. Translating gives CASSRTTFNYGYTF.

This chain uses TRBV19 with TRBJ1-5; 7 positions match TRBD1. The CDR3 covers 15 residues. Germline CDR1 is LNHDA and CDR2 is SQIVND (reference sequence). Losses at the gene ends were 5 bases for V and 0 bases for J; bases not matched to a gene: 4. CDR3 residues: CASSPTGNSNQPQHF. As DNA, the CDR3 is TGTGCCAGTAGTCCGACAGGGAATAGCAATCAGCCCCAGCATTTT.

CDR3 sequence reads: CASSSKDRGNYGYTF. The CDR3 region has the DNA TGTGCCAGCAGTTCGAAGGACAGGGGTAACTATGGCTACACCTTC. The chain has TRBV28 and TRBJ1-2; TRBD1 agrees at 9 bases. Germline CDR1 reads MDHEN; CDR2 reads SYDVKM. Losses at the gene ends were 4 bases for V and 1 base for J; bases not matched to a gene: 4. The CDR3 is 15 amino acids.

This clone was observed once. The chain is built from TRBV11-2 and TRBJ2-2; 9 positions agree with TRBD1. The CDR3 runs to 15 residues. Per germline, CDR1 SGHAT and CDR2 FQNNGV. The V gene end was trimmed by 4 bases and the J gene end by 5 bases; junction bases not matched to a gene: 5. The CDR3 sequence is CASSYGTGKTGELFF. The DNA of the CDR3 is TGTGCCAGCAGCTACGGGACAGGGAAGACCGGGGAGCTGTTTTTT.

This clone has only one observation. The gene calls are TRBV14 and TRBJ2-7; the D is unclear. The CDR3 covers 12 residues. The V gene's germline CDR1 is SGHDN and CDR2 FVKESK. V lost 2 bases to trimming and J lost 6 bases, with 8 bases between them. The CDR3 here is CASSQFASEQYF. In DNA, the CDR3 is TGTGCCAGCAGCCAATTCGCGTCCGAGCAGTACTTC.

This clone has more than one count but fewer than ten. The chain has TRBV7-9 and TRBJ1-2; D is unresolved. Germline-derived CDR1 and CDR2 are SEHNR and FQNEAQ (reference sequence). The V end was cut by 5 bases, the J end by 6 bases, with 13 bases between. The CDR3 is 13 amino acids. The CDR3 spells CASSPTPPDGYTF. CDR3 sequence (DNA): TGTGCCAGCAGCCCGACACCTCCGGATGGCTACACCTTC.

In the case of this clone: One end of the junction varies from germline; a read error may be responsible. This sample also contains other DNA sequences that code for the same CDR3. This chain connects TRBV7-9 to TRBJ2-2, with D uncertain. The CDR3 has 12 amino acids. CDR1 and CDR2 from the germline V gene are SEHNR and FQNEAQ (reference sequence). The DNA of the CDR3 is TGCGCCAGCAGCCACAGCACCGGGGAGCTGTTTTTT. This sequence encodes CASSHSTGELFF.

This sequence joins TRBV28 and TRBJ1-4; no definite D call. Germline V gene sequence: CDR1 MDHEN, CDR2 SYDVKM. Trimming removed 8 bases at V and 0 bases at J, with 4 bases between. The CDR3 is 12 residues long. CDR3 in amino acids: CASHATNEKLFF. The CDR3 region has the DNA TGTGCCAGCCACGCAACTAATGAAAAACTGTTTTTT.

The chain is built from TRBV2 and TRBJ1-2; TRBD1 aligns across 9 bases. The CDR3 runs 18 residues. Germline CDR1 is SNHLY and CDR2 is FYNNEI. The V and J ends lost 3 bases and 4 bases, in that order; junction bases with no gene match: 15. CDR3 residues: CASSELTGTGYGIYGYTF. CDR3 bases: TGTGCCAGCAGTGAGTTGACCGGGACAGGGTATGGCATCTATGGCTACACCTTC.

The chain employs TRBV9 and TRBJ2-2; 11 nucleotides line up with TRBD2. The germline CDR1 and CDR2 sequences are SGDLS and YYNGEE. The ends lost 1 base at V and 0 bases at J; junction bases unmatched: 8. This CDR3 spans 19 amino acids. In DNA form, the CDR3 reads TGTGCCAGCAGCGTACACTTAGCGGGGGGGGCCCCGAACACCGGGGAGCTGTTTTTT. It encodes CASSVHLAGGAPNTGELFF.

This chain links TRBV3-1 (or the pseudogene TRBV3-2) with TRBJ2-3; D is perhaps TRBD2 (7 bases). The germline V gene encodes CDR1 LGHDT and CDR2 YNNKEL (reference sequence). Trimming left V 3 bases short and J 2 bases short, with 15 bases between. The CDR3 runs 16 residues. The CDR3 bases are TGTGCCAGCAGCCACAGAGGGGGGGGCTACACAGATACGCAGTATTTT. Protein product: CASSHRGGGYTDTQYF.

This chain links TRBV19 with TRBJ2-1, with TRBD1 matching over 9 bases. CDR1 LNHDA and CDR2 SQIVND come from the germline V gene (reference sequence). This CDR3 is built from 13 residues. V dropped 1 base and J dropped 9; count of bases not matched to a gene: 1. The DNA of the CDR3 is TGTGCCAGTAGTATAGGGACAGGGGTTGAGCAGTTCTTC. Amino acid sequence: CASSIGTGVEQFF. Full variable domain (remainder filled in from reference TRBV19 and TRBJ2-1): DGGITQSPKYLFRKEGQNVTLSCEQNLNHDAMYWYRQDPGQGLRLIYYSQIVNDFQKGDIAEGYSVSREKKESFPLTVTSAQKNPTAFYLCASSIGTGVEQFFGPGTRLTVL.